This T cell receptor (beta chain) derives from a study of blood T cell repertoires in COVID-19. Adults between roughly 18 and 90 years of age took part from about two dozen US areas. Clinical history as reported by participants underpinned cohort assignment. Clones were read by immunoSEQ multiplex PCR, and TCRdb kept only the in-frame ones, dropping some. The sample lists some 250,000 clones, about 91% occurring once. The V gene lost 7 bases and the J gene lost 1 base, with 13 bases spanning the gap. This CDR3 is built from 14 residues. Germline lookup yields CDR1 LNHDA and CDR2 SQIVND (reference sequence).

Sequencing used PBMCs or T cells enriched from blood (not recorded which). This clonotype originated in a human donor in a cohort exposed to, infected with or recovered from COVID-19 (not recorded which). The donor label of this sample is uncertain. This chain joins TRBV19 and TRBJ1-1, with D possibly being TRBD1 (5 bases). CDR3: CASTLGQPNTEAFF. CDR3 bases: TGTGCCAGTACCTTGGGGCAGCCGAACACTGAAGCTTTCTTT.